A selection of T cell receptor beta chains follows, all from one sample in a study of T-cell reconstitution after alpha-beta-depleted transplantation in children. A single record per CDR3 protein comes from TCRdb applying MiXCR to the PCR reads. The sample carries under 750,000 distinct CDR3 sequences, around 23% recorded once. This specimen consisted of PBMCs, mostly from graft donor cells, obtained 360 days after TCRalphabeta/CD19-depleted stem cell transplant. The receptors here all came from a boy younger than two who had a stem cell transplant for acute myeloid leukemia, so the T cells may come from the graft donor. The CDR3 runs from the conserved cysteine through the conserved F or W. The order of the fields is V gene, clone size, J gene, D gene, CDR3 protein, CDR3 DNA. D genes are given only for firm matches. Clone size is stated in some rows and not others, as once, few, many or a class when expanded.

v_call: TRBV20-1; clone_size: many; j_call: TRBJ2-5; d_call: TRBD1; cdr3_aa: CSAPPTGGFGETQYF; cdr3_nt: TGCAGTGCCCCGCCGACAGGGGGCTTTGGAGAGACCCAGTACTTC
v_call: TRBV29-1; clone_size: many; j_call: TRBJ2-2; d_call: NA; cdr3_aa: CSVDNSGELFF; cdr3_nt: TGCAGCGTTGACAACTCCGGGGAGCTGTTTTTT
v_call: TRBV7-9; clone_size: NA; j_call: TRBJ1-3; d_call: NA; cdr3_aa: CASSPGEVSGNTVYF; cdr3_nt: TGTGCCAGCAGCCCGGGCGAAGTCTCTGGAAACACCGTATATTTT
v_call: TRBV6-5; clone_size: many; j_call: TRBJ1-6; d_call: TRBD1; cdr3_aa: CASSSLQGANSPLHF; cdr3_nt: TGTGCCAGCAGTTCCCTACAGGGGGCGAATTCACCCCTCCACTTT
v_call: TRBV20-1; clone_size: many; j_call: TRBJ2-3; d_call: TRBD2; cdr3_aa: CSARGLSGGAADTQYF; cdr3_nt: TGCAGTGCTAGAGGCCTTAGCGGGGGGGCTGCCGATACGCAGTATTTT
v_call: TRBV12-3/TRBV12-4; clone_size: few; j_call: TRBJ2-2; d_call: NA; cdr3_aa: CASSLEHSFGELFF; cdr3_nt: TGTGCCAGCAGTTTGGAGCATTCTTTCGGGGAGCTGTTTTTT
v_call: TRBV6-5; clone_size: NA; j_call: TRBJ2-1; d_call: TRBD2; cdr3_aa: CASSYSLAGDHNEQFF; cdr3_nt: TGTGCCAGCAGTTACTCACTAGCGGGGGACCACAATGAGCAGTTCTTC
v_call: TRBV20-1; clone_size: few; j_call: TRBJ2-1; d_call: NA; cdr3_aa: CSAAGGRSLYEQFF; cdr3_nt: TGCAGTGCTGCAGGGGGGCGATCGTTATATGAGCAGTTCTTC
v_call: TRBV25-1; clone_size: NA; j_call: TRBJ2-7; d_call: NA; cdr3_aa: CASVGNGGPEQYF; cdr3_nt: TGTGCCAGCGTTGGCAACGGGGGTCCCGAGCAGTACTTC
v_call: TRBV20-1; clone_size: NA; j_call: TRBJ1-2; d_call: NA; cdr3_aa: CSATQLGYGYTF; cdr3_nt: TGCAGTGCTACTCAATTGGGCTATGGCTACACCTTC
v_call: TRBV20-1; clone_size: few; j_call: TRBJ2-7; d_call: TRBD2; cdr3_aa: CSARAPFGTSGGPLYEQYF; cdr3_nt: TGCAGTGCTAGAGCTCCCTTCGGGACTAGCGGGGGGCCTCTCTACGAGCAGTACTTC
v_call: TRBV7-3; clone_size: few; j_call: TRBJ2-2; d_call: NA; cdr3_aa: CASSLSGGANTGELFF; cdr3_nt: TGTGCCAGCAGCTTAAGTGGGGGGGCCAACACCGGGGAGCTGTTTTTT
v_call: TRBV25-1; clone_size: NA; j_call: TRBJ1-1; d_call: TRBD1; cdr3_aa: CASSDLDRGAFF; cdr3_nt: TGTGCCAGCAGTGACCTTGACAGGGGAGCTTTCTTT
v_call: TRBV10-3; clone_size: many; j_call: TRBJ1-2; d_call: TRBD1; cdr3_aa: CAIKGDRDNGYTF; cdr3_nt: TGTGCCATCAAGGGCGACAGGGATAATGGCTACACCTTC
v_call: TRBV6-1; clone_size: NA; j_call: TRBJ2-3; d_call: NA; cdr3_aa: CASSYGDNTDTQYF; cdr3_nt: TGTGCCAGCTCATACGGGGATAACACAGATACGCAGTATTTT
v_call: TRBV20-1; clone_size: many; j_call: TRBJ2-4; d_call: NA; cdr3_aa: CSGVEGWGGKNIQYF; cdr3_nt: TGCAGTGGAGTGGAGGGATGGGGTGGCAAAAACATTCAGTACTTC
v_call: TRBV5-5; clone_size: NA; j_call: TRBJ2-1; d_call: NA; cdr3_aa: CASSLIRGAYNEQFF; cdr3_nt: TGTGCCAGCAGCTTGATCCGGGGCGCCTACAATGAGCAGTTCTTC
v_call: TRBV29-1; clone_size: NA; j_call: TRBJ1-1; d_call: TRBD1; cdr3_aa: CSVRTGGRTEAFF; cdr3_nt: TGCAGCGTAAGGACAGGGGGCCGCACTGAAGCTTTCTTT
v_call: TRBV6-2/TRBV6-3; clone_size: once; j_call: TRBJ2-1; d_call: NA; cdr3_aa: CASSLGPPYNEQFF; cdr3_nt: TGTGCCAGCAGTTTAGGACCCCCCTACAATGAGCAGTTCTTC
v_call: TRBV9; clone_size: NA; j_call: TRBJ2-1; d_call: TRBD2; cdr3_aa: CASSPRSGGAIYNEQFF; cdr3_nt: TGTGCCAGCAGCCCCCGTAGCGGGGGGGCAATCTACAATGAGCAGTTCTTC
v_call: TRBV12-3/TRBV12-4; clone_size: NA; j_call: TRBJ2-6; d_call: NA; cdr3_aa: CASSSTYQSSGANVLTF; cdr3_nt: TGTGCCAGCAGTTCGACATACCAGAGCTCTGGGGCCAACGTCCTGACTTTC
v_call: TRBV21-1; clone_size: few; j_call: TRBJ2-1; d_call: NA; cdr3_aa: CAIRGGESNEQFF; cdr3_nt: TGTGCCATCCGGGGAGGGGAGAGCAATGAGCAGTTCTTC
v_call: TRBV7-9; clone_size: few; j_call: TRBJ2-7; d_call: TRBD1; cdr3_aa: CASSPGTGIFAYEQYF; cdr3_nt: TGTGCCAGCAGCCCGGGGACAGGGATCTTCGCCTACGAGCAGTACTTC
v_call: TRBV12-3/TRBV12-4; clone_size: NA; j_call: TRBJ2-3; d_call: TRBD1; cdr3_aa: CASSLALGTGHRTDTQYF; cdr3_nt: TGTGCCAGCAGTTTAGCGCTGGGGACAGGTCACCGCACAGATACGCAGTATTTT
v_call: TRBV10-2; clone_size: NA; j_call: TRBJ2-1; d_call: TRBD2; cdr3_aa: CASSGQRGGSYNEQFF; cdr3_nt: TGCGCCAGCAGTGGTCAACGGGGGGGCTCCTACAATGAGCAGTTCTTC
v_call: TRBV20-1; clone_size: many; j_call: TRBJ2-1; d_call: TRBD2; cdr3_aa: CSANGLAGETSYNEQFF; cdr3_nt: TGCAGTGCTAACGGACTAGCGGGGGAGACCTCCTACAATGAGCAGTTCTTC
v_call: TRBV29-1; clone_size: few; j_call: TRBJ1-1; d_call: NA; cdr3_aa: CSVGAQRNTEAFF; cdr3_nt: TGCAGCGTTGGTGCGCAGAGGAACACTGAAGCTTTCTTT
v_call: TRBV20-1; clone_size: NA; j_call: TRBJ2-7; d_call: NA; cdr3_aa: CSARDPLGPFPYEQYF; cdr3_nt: TGCAGTGCTAGAGATCCTCTTGGGCCCTTCCCCTACGAGCAGTACTTC
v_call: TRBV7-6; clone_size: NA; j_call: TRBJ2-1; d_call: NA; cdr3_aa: CASSLGAPGWDEQFF; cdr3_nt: TGTGCCAGCAGCTTAGGGGCCCCCGGGTGGGATGAGCAGTTCTTC
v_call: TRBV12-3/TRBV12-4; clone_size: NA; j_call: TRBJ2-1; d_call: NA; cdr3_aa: CASSPGGQFLYNEQFF; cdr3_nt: TGTGCCAGCAGTCCGGGCGGACAGTTCCTCTACAATGAGCAGTTCTTC
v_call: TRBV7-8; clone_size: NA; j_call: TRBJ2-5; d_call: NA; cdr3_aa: CASSLRHRVEETQYF; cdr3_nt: TGTGCCAGCAGCTTAAGGCACAGGGTCGAAGAGACCCAGTACTTC
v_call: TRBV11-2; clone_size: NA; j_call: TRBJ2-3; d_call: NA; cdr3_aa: CASSTAGRDTQYF; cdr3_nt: TGTGCCAGCAGCACCGCTGGGAGAGATACGCAGTATTTT
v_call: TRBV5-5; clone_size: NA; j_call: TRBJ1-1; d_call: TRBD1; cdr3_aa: CASSSLQGAEAFF; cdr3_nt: TGTGCCAGCAGTTCCTTACAGGGGGCTGAAGCTTTCTTT
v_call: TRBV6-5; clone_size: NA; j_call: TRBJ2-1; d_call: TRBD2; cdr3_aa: CASSRGGGEQFF; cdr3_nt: TGTGCCAGCAGTCGGGGGGGCGGTGAGCAGTTCTTC
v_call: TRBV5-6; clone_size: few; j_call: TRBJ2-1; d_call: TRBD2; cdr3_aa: CASSQRAGVGNEQFF; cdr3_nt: TGTGCCAGCAGCCAAAGAGCGGGGGTCGGAAATGAGCAGTTCTTC
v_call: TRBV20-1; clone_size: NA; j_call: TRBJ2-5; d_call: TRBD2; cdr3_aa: CSARPGLDKTQYF; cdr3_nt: TGCAGTGCTAGGCCGGGACTAGATAAGACCCAGTACTTC
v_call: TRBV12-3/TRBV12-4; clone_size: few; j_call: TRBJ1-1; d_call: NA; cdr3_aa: CASKAEMNTEAFF; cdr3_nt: TGTGCGAGCAAAGCGGAGATGAACACTGAAGCTTTCTTT